This TCR beta chain was retrieved from a study of OX40 agonist ivuxolimab in advanced cancers. Study in general: Participants averaged approximately 65 years of age (range roughly 23 to 79) and were around 80% male. Study-level points and caveats: The expanded peripheral T cells' antigen specificity was not determined. At doses 0.1 to 3.0 mg/kg, CD4+ and CD8+ clones expanded.

Only in-frame clones appear in the TCRdb table, and some are missing; sequencing was by immunoSEQ multiplex PCR. Of about 88,000 clones listed, roughly 84% were seen once; the top ten hold 3% to 4%. A note on this clone: The target antigen is unknown.

V shed 3 bases, J shed 4 bases, and the junction held 11 bases outside the gene matches. The CDR3 covers 17 residues. The germline CDR1 and CDR2 sequences are LNHDA and SQIVND (reference sequence). The TCR was taken from an adult with an advanced solid tumor such as melanoma, head and neck, liver or kidney cancer. The sample was CD4+ or CD8+ T cells sorted from blood, taken in a trial of the OX40 agonist ivuxolimab. This chain connects TRBV19 to TRBJ2-4; TRBD2 agrees at 8 bases. The CDR3 bases are TGTGCCAGTAGTATTCTCTTCCTCGGGGGGGAAAAAAACATTCAGTACTTC. Amino acids: CASSILFLGGEKNIQYF.